The clone carrying this T cell receptor beta chain was counted between two and nine times. The sample originates from a study of spatial heterogeneity in lung cancer. CDR1 is SGHVS and CDR2 is FQNEAQ in the germline V gene. The CDR3 sequence is 14 residues long. Trimming cost V 8 bases and J 2 bases; bases outside gene matches: 7. The sample's time point: sample taken at primary tumor resection. Researchers sequenced whole RNA taken from tumor, nontumor lung or frozen PBMC without sorting. The donors were 65 to 85 patients with non-small cell lung cancer that was early-stage and untreated. Each TCR cDNA molecule carried a unique molecular identifier. Each CDR3 protein is one row after TCRdb ran MiXCR on the 5' RACE reads. The sample includes tens of thousands of distinct CDR3 sequences, approximately 21% of them seen just once.

The receptor comes from a male donor with early-stage non-small cell lung cancer. The chain carries TRBV7-8 and TRBJ2-3; TRBD2 agrees at 7 bases. The source material was PBMCs, sampled at surgery. The CDR3 loop is CASHRGDHTDTQYF. The CDR3 DNA reads as TGTGCCAGCCACCGGGGGGACCACACAGATACGCAGTATTTT.